The TCR beta chain described here comes from a study of blood T cell repertoires in COVID-19 (dated by TCRdb to 2019 to 2021). Describing the broader study: Samples from collaborators originated in the United States, Italy and Spain and spanned both the acute and convalescent phases of COVID-19. The material from the prospective study consisted of cDNA or gDNA derived from T cells, B-cell-depleted T cells, or PBMCs. Subjects who had been exposed to COVID-19, were actively infected with it, or had recovered from it provided the deeply sampled blood TCRbeta repertoires that made up the dataset. The repertoires were made available in a free public database intended to serve as a resource for research on the immune response to SARS-CoV-2. Samples came from the ongoing ImmuneRACE study (first 160 participants) plus 1,254 subjects from 6 global collaborators. The sample metadata nearly always contained a de-identified subject ID, COVID-19 status, age in years and sex. HLA class I and class II types, where available, came from metadata supplied by the sample provider rather than from assay-based typing. Here is what the overall study found, with its caveats: The quantity of clinical and demographic metadata differed by source and by participant and was supplied without curation.

This clone was seen just once. This receptor's antigen is unknown. There are no base qualities to consult, and no much larger clone falls within one base. Whole blood was collected in K2EDTA tubes by collaborating institutions according to the institutions' own protocols. For TCRbeta analysis, collaborators shipped samples as frozen whole blood, isolated PBMCs, or DNA extracted from either of those sample types. V sheds 0 bases and J sheds 0 bases, leaving 10 bases between their ends. CDR1 and CDR2 are drawn from the germline V gene: SGHRS, YFSETQ. Taken from cysteine to phenylalanine, the CDR3 has 15 residues. Only the CDR3 DNA stays, 45 bases, in frame from base 1. TCRbeta CDR3 regions were amplified from genomic DNA using the immunoSEQ Assay, a bias-controlled multiplex PCR. Under the source paper's analysis protocol: Within the assay, amplification of reference gene primers was used to estimate how many nucleated cells each sample contained. To quantify the absolute abundance of each unique TCRbeta CDR3 rearrangement, sequence reads were collapsed and filtered. For each sample, productive Simpson clonality was calculated as the square root of Simpson's diversity index across productive rearrangements. As stored in TCRdb, this immuneACCESS dataset retains in-frame rearrangements with V and J assigned. A fraction of the clones does not appear; measured against another copy, unresolved V genes explain less than half of the discrepancy, and the remainder lacks a known reason. The DNA gave D and trimming, while V, J and clone size come from that table. The sample table holds fewer than 150,000 clones, of which roughly 85% were seen once. The ten largest clonotypes hold just under 3% of the sample.

Sequences were obtained from peripheral blood. Recombination connected TRBV5-1 to TRBJ2-7; D gene: possibly TRBD2, on 6 matching bases. This TCR was sampled from a man in his fifties with acute or convalescent COVID-19. The CDR3 reads as follows: CASSLEASDSYEQYF. The nucleotide sequence is given as TGCGCCAGCAGCTTGGAGGCTAGCGACTCCTACGAGCAGTACTTC.